This T cell receptor beta chain was observed in a study of CD8+CD57+ T cells in acquired aplastic anemia. Broader study findings: Sharing between patients and controls was observed for roughly 30 CD8+ CDR3 sequences.

Germline CDR1 and CDR2: KGHDR and SFDVKD. CDR3 length equals 15 residues. Unmatched junction bases numbered 6, after V lost 4 bases and J lost 4 bases. Researchers used genomic DNA as the template to profile TCR beta VDJ and CDR3. Each CDR3 protein gets one entry after TCRdb re-called the reads with MiXCR. The profile shows around 150,000 distinct CDR3 sequences, approximately 40% of them singletons. About this clonotype itself: Its specificity is unknown.

The sequencing input was sorted CD4+, CD8+, or CD8+CD57+ T cells (not recorded which) from PBMCs. This rearrangement joins TRBV24-1 to TRBJ2-5; 9 bases agree with TRBD1. This TCR was recovered from a human donor in good health. The CDR3 region has the DNA TGTGCCACCAGTGAAACGGACAGGGGTATAGAGACCCAGTACTTC. Residues: CATSETDRGIETQYF.